The rows below give T cell receptor beta chains drawn from one sample of a study of Ad26.COV2.S vaccination and SARS-CoV-2 variants. Libraries were prepared by immunoSEQ multiplex PCR; TCRdb keeps only in-frame clonotypes and omits some of them. The repertoire holds approximately 97,000 clones, with 80% as singletons. The sample was peripheral blood, taken after recovery from COVID-19. The receptors shown here come from a human donor who had recovered from COVID-19. Both conserved end residues are trimmed from each CDR3. A row's size may be missing; if present it is once, few, many or a size class.

J | V | size | CDR3
TRBJ2-1 | TRBV10-1 | few | ASSEIAGGGRLEQF
TRBJ2-3 | TRBV28 | NA | ASNYGVVPDTQY
TRBJ1-2 | TRBV30 | NA | AWSVGAQRV
TRBJ2-2 | TRBV2 | NA | ASSDGANTGELF
TRBJ2-3 | TRBV24-1 | NA | ATSDASGGHTDTQY
TRBJ1-2 | TRBV3-1/TRBV3-2 | NA | ASSQAGGAGYT
TRBJ1-6 | TRBV6-5 | NA | ASSYEGNSPLH
TRBJ2-7 | TRBV6-1 | NA | ASSEEVRGYEQY
TRBJ2-6 | TRBV19 | NA | ASSNTRSGANVLT
TRBJ2-2 | TRBV19 | NA | ASSIVTGVNTGELF
TRBJ2-1 | TRBV18 | few | ASSRAPDNEQF
TRBJ2-3 | TRBV6-5 | NA | ASRESGAATDTQY
TRBJ2-7 | TRBV6-6 | few | ASSNTGGYEQY
TRBJ1-2 | TRBV4-1 | NA | ASSQEREGLEGYT
TRBJ2-3 | TRBV27 | NA | ASSSPLVSGGGTDTQY
TRBJ1-6 | TRBV28 | NA | ASRGGQGRASPLH
TRBJ2-5 | TRBV2 | NA | ASSPTLPQETQY
TRBJ2-3 | TRBV24-1 | NA | ATRGLAGGMDTQY
TRBJ2-7 | TRBV7-2 | NA | ASSFSPPLSPSVTYEQY
TRBJ2-3 | TRBV5-6 | NA | ASSFTPGLSDTQY
TRBJ1-1 | TRBV27 | NA | ASSLSPDTEAF
TRBJ2-1 | TRBV15 | few | ATSRNPGQGVVEQF
TRBJ2-1 | TRBV6-5 | NA | ASSSLAGGNNEQF
TRBJ2-7 | TRBV6-5 | NA | ATSRNRESEQY
TRBJ1-5 | TRBV20-1 | NA | SASQQGAGNQPQH
TRBJ1-4 | TRBV4-1 | NA | ASRSVGTGFEKLF
TRBJ2-3 | TRBV9 | NA | ASSARPLGADTQY
TRBJ1-1 | TRBV21-1 | NA | ASSHQAWANTEAF
TRBJ2-1 | TRBV20-1 | many | SASKGYNEQF
TRBJ2-3 | TRBV28 | NA | ASSRPAGGTDTQY
TRBJ2-1 | TRBV7-2 | many | ASTLGPGGYNEQF
TRBJ2-7 | TRBV2 | many | ASSDTYEQY
TRBJ1-5 | TRBV6-5 | NA | ASGMDGNSNQPQH
TRBJ1-2 | TRBV4-3 | NA | ASSHHQGGYT
TRBJ1-1 | TRBV6-5 | NA | ASSQQGRPEAF